These 28 T cell receptor beta chains came from one sample sequenced in a study of CD8+ T cells in alopecia areata. RNA was extracted and reverse transcribed into cDNA as the sequencing template. The data were produced by immunoSEQ multiplex PCR, yet TCRdb's version contains in-frame clones alone and is incomplete. The sample contains 98,000 or so clones, about 58% of which appear only once. Treatment of the sample: oral pan-JAK inhibitor, 5-10 mg twice daily. The sample was CD8+ T cells sorted from blood, taken at week 4, from a patient treated with tofacitinib. These receptors were collected from a human donor with alopecia areata.

The rearrangement links TRBV2 to TRBJ2-5, with a possible D match to TRBD1 (6 bases). V lost 2 bases and J lost 4, with 11 bases in between. The CDR3 runs to 14 residues. The germline CDR1 and CDR2 sequences are SNHLY and FYNNEI. CDR3 nucleotides: TGTGCCAGCAGTGAACACAGGGTGCCAGAGACCCAGTACTTC. Translated: CASSEHRVPETQYF.

V usage is TRBV7-2 and J usage is TRBJ2-2, with D unclear. This CDR3 is 16 amino acids long. Germline CDR1 is SGHTA and CDR2 is FQGNSA. The V end lost 5 bases, the J end lost 1 base, and 14 bases lay between the germline ends. The DNA for the CDR3 is TGTGCCAGCAGCCACCTCAGAGCCCGGAACACCGGGGAGCTGTTTTTT. Its translation is CASSHLRARNTGELFF.

V is TRBV7-9 and J is TRBJ2-1; 7 bases map to TRBD1. This CDR3 is 16 amino acids long. V trimming: 5 bases; J trimming: 6 bases; junction bases outside the gene matches: 13. CDR1 and CDR2 from the germline V gene are SEHNR and FQNEAQ (reference sequence). The CDR3 bases are TGTGCCAGCAGCCAACCCAAGACAGGGCGGGTCAATGAGCAGTTCTTC. This gives the protein CASSQPKTGRVNEQFF. The full variable domain, its missing parts supplied by reference TRBV7-9 and TRBJ2-1, is DTGVSQNPRHKITKRGQNVTFRCDPISEHNRLYWYRQTLGQGPEFLTYFQNEAQLEKSRLLSDRFSAERPKGSFSTLEIQRTEQGDSAMYLCASSQPKTGRVNEQFFGPGTRLTVL.

Only one count was recorded for this clone. CDR3 nucleotides: TGTGCCAGCAGCCAAGACACGAGTAGGAGGGATACGCAGTATTTT. It translates to CASSQDTSRRDTQYF. This chain joins TRBV14 and TRBJ2-3; D is possibly TRBD2 (5 bases). From germline, CDR1 is SGHDN and CDR2 FVKESK. The CDR3 runs 15 residues. Deletions cut 0 bases from V and 6 bases from J, with 13 bases between.

The chain carries TRBV11-2 and TRBJ1-1; 7 nucleotides agree with TRBD1. CDR1 is SGHAT, CDR2 FQNNGV, per germline. CDR3 length: 14 residues. Trimming removed 1 base from V and 8 bases from J; junction bases left unmatched: 7. For the CDR3, the DNA is TGTGCCAGCAGCTTAGGCACAGGGGTTCCAGAAGCTTTCTTT. Protein sequence: CASSLGTGVPEAFF.

DNA of the CDR3: TGTGCCAGCAGTGACTCGATCGGGAGCCCAGATACGCAGTATTTT. This sequence encodes CASSDSIGSPDTQYF. J is TRBJ2-3 and V is TRBV6-4; the D gene is possibly TRBD2 (6 bases). Germline lookup yields CDR1 MRHNA and CDR2 SNTAGT. The CDR3 is 15 amino acids. V was clipped by 0 bases and J by 4 bases, with 11 bases between them.

Here the CDR3 reads CASSAAVTGELFF. The CDR3 nucleotides read TGTGCCAGCAGCGCAGCGGTTACCGGGGAGCTGTTTTTT. This rearrangement joins TRBV7-2 to TRBJ2-2, with D perhaps matching TRBD2 (5 bases). There are 13 residues in the CDR3. Germline V gene data show CDR1 as SGHTA and CDR2 as FQGNSA. Trimming left V 5 bases short and J 5 bases short, with 9 bases between.

This clone was seen only a few times. V usage is TRBV5-6 and J usage is TRBJ2-5, with TRBD2 matching 14 bases. This CDR3 is built from 16 residues. CDR1 SGHDT and CDR2 YYEEEE come from the germline V gene. J gave up 4 bases and V 4 bases, and 6 bases lay outside the gene matches. The CDR3 spells CASSRGTSGSSETQYF. CDR3 in DNA: TGTGCCAGCAGCCGCGGGACTAGCGGGAGCTCAGAGACCCAGTACTTC. Together with reference TRBV5-6 and TRBJ2-5, the CDR3 gives the full variable domain: DAGVTQSPTHLIKTRGQQVTLRCSPKSGHDTVSWYQQALGQGPQFIFQYYEEEERQRGNFPDRFSGHQFPNYSSELNVNALLLGDSALYLCASSRGTSGSSETQYFGPGTRLLVL.

As DNA, the CDR3 is TGTGCCAGCAGTTGGACAGGAGCCTACGAGCAGTACTTC. Its protein is CASSWTGAYEQYF. The gene calls are TRBV27 and TRBJ2-7, with TRBD1 matching 7 bases. The germline V gene has CDR1 MNHEY and CDR2 SMNVEV (reference sequence). V was pared by 4 bases and J by 2 bases, with 2 bases of the junction left unmatched. The CDR3 covers 13 residues.

Here the CDR3 reads CASSLPQFTEAFF. The DNA of the CDR3 is TGTGCCAGCAGCTTACCACAGTTCACTGAAGCTTTCTTT. The genes are TRBV7-9 and TRBJ1-1; D is unresolved. The germline V gene has CDR1 SEHNR and CDR2 FQNEAQ (reference sequence). CDR3 length equals 13 residues. Trimming pared 2 bases from V and 4 bases from J, leaving 8 bases between.

On this clone itself: The same CDR3 arises from other DNA sequences in this sample as well. This chain uses TRBV5-1 with TRBJ1-1, with 7 bases fitting TRBD1. Losses at the gene ends were 2 bases for V and 5 bases for J; bases not matched to a gene: 6. Germline V CDR1 and CDR2: SGHRS, YFSETQ. The CDR3 covers 14 residues. For the CDR3, the DNA is TGCGCCAGCAGCTTAGGGGGCGCGGGGACTGAAGCTTTCTTT. Its translation: CASSLGGAGTEAFF.

The chain joins TRBV10-3 to TRBJ2-2; D remains unclear. V lost 6 bases and J 1 base, leaving 9 bases between the germline ends. The length of the CDR3 is 14 residues. Germline CDR1 reads ENHRY; CDR2 reads SYGVKD. CDR3 sequence reads: CAIRRTGNTGELFF. As DNA, the CDR3 is TGTGCCATCAGACGGACGGGGAACACCGGGGAGCTGTTTTTT.

The V call is TRBV20-1, the J call TRBJ2-7; D unclear. Germline CDR1 DFQATT, CDR2 SNEGSKA (reference sequence). Trimming left V 6 bases short and J 2 bases short, with 8 bases between. This CDR3 spans 11 amino acids. CDR3 residues: CSAEDPYEQYF. For the CDR3, the DNA is TGCAGTGCCGAGGACCCCTACGAGCAGTACTTC.

With respect to this clone: A far larger clone is one nucleotide away, so this likely arose from a read error. At the DNA level, this CDR3 is encoded by other sequences in the same sample as well. J is TRBJ1-1 and V is TRBV11-2; 10 nucleotides match TRBD1. The CDR3 spans 16 residues. The V gene's germline CDR1 is SGHAT and CDR2 FQNNGV. With V trimmed by 5 bases and J by 7 bases, 13 bases remained unmatched. CDR3 amino acids: CASSQEFGDRGYEAFF. For the CDR3, the DNA is TGTGCCAGCAGCCAAGAATTTGGGGACAGGGGTTATGAAGCTTTCTTT.

V usage is TRBV2 and J usage is TRBJ1-5; D is uncertain. V dropped 2 bases and J dropped 0 bases, with 8 bases sitting between them. Germline-derived CDR1 and CDR2 are SNHLY and FYNNEI. CDR3 length equals 15 residues. The CDR3 coding sequence is TGTGCCAGCAGTGAATATGGGGATAGCAATCAGCCCCAGCATTTT. This gives the protein CASSEYGDSNQPQHF.

This clone was observed a few times. This rearrangement joins TRBV28 to TRBJ2-4, with 11 bases that match TRBD2. Germline trimming cut 10 bases from V and 5 bases from J; bases unmatched to any gene: 13. The CDR3 has 16 amino acids. Germline lookup yields CDR1 MDHEN and CDR2 SYDVKM. The CDR3 loop reads CATLGPGTSGENIQYF. CDR3 nucleotides: TGTGCCACCCTGGGACCGGGGACTAGCGGAGAAAACATTCAGTACTTC. The full variable domain, in which reference TRBV28 and TRBJ2-4 provide the parts outside the CDR3, is DVKVTQSSRYLVKRTGEKVFLECVQDMDHENMFWYRQDPGLGLRLIYFSYDVKMKEKGDIPEGYSVSREKKERFSLILESASTNQTSMYLCATLGPGTSGENIQYFGAGTRLSVL.

This clone has just a few counts. The chain combines TRBV14 with TRBJ2-4; D gene ambiguous. From germline, CDR1 is SGHDN and CDR2 FVKESK. V shed 1 base and J shed 1 base, with 5 bases lying between them. This CDR3 has 14 residues. CDR3 coding DNA: TGTGCCAGCAGCCAAGGACTCGCCAAAAACATTCAGTACTTC. Protein: CASSQGLAKNIQYF.

The chain combines TRBV27 with TRBJ2-3, with TRBD2 matching over 9 bases. The CDR3 is made up of 15 amino acids. V trimming: 7 bases; J trimming: 4 bases; junction bases outside the gene matches: 9. Germline V gene data show CDR1 as MNHEY and CDR2 as SMNVEV (reference sequence). For the CDR3, the DNA is TGTGCCAGCACTAGCGGGACCAAACGGGCAGATACGCAGTATTTT. Protein: CASTSGTKRADTQYF.

The CDR3 region has the DNA TGCGCCAGCACCTGGGGACAGGGGGCTGATGAGCAGTTCTTC. Amino acids: CASTWGQGADEQFF. The chain couples TRBV5-1 to TRBJ2-1; TRBD1 matches 12 bases. In germline, CDR1 is SGHRS, CDR2 YFSETQ. Trimming took 6 bases from V and 8 from J; bases not matched to a gene: 6. The CDR3 is 14 amino acids.

This chain joins TRBV2 and TRBJ2-3; TRBD2 is a possible D gene (6 bases). Germline assignment: CDR1 SNHLY and CDR2 FYNNEI. V was shortened by 4 bases and J by 3 bases, with 11 bases between the two germline ends. The CDR3 is 14 residues long. DNA of the CDR3: TGTGCCAGCAGTGTTTGGAGGGAAACAGATACGCAGTATTTT. It yields the protein CASSVWRETDTQYF.

This rearrangement joins TRBV30 to TRBJ2-7, with D unresolved. The CDR3 runs to 13 residues. The germline CDR1 and CDR2 sequences are GTSNPN and SVGIG (reference sequence). Trimming took off 0 bases at V and 2 bases at J, with 8 bases between the two ends. CDR3 protein: CAWSVGTAYEQYF. As DNA, the CDR3 is TGTGCCTGGAGTGTCGGCACCGCCTACGAGCAGTACTTC.

The J gene is TRBJ2-7, the V gene TRBV6-5, with TRBD2 matching 7 bases. The V and J ends lost 8 bases and 1 base, in that order; junction bases with no gene match: 8. Germline assignment: CDR1 MNHEY and CDR2 SVGAGI. The CDR3 runs to 14 residues. In nucleotides, the CDR3 is TGTGCCAGCGCTGCGGGAGTCGGGTCCTACGAGCAGTACTTC. This translates into CASAAGVGSYEQYF.

In this sample, this clone turned up many times. This sequence joins TRBV7-9 and TRBJ2-3; no definite D call. This CDR3 has 14 residues. Trimming stripped 0 bases from V and 2 bases from J, with 6 bases between. Germline lookup yields CDR1 SEHNR and CDR2 FQNEAQ (reference sequence). The CDR3 loop reads CASSLADDTDTQYF. CDR3 DNA sequence: TGTGCCAGCAGCTTAGCGGACGACACAGATACGCAGTATTTT.

This clone came up a few times. This chain connects TRBV19 to TRBJ2-1, with 9 bases fitting TRBD1. Germline loops: CDR1 LNHDA, CDR2 SQIVND (reference sequence). The CDR3 has 15 residues. The V and J ends lost 4 bases and 5 bases, in that order; junction bases with no gene match: 6. In DNA, the CDR3 is TGTGCCAGTAGTAACCGGGACAGGGTAAACAATGAGCAGTTCTTC. Protein sequence: CASSNRDRVNNEQFF. Variable domain in full (rest from reference TRBV19 and TRBJ2-1): DGGITQSPKYLFRKEGQNVTLSCEQNLNHDAMYWYRQDPGQGLRLIYYSQIVNDFQKGDIAEGYSVSREKKESFPLTVTSAQKNPTAFYLCASSNRDRVNNEQFFGPGTRLTVL.

Remarks on this clone: Other DNA sequences in the sample encode the same CDR3. CDR3 nucleotides: TGTGCCTGGAGCTTCTCCACAGATACGCAGTATTTT. Protein product: CAWSFSTDTQYF. The chain uses TRBV30 and TRBJ2-3; D call uncertain. This CDR3 contains 12 residues. V shed 3 bases and J shed 2 bases, with 6 bases lying between them. In germline, CDR1 is GTSNPN, CDR2 SVGIG (reference sequence).

This rearrangement joins TRBV6-1 to TRBJ2-1, with D possibly TRBD1 on 6 matching bases. The CDR3 covers 13 residues. Trimming removed 1 base at V and 6 bases at J, with 7 bases between. From germline, CDR1 is MNHNS and CDR2 SASEGT. DNA for the CDR3: TGTGCCAGCAGTGAAGTCAGGGGCAATGAGCAGTTCTTC. Amino acids: CASSEVRGNEQFF.

The chain is built from TRBV4-3 and TRBJ1-1; D ambiguous. CDR3 length: 16 residues. Trimming shortened V by 0 bases and J by 2 bases, and 13 bases separated the two germline ends. Germline CDR1 reads LGHNA; CDR2 reads YSLEER. CDR3 residues: CASSQDVRRINTEAFF. The DNA of the CDR3 is TGCGCCAGCAGCCAAGACGTAAGGAGGATTAACACTGAAGCTTTCTTT.

This clone was observed a handful of times. The chain uses TRBV6-1 and TRBJ1-1; possibly TRBD1 for D (6 bases). Germline loops: CDR1 MNHNS, CDR2 SASEGT. This CDR3 has 14 amino acids. V lost 5 bases and J 4 bases, leaving 14 bases between the germline ends. CDR3 coding DNA: TGTGCCAGCAGTCAGTACAGGGTGGCCACTGAAGCTTTCTTT. Protein: CASSQYRVATEAFF.